This T cell receptor beta chain was identified during a study of T cell responses to AZD1222 COVID-19 vaccine. Study-level points and caveats: Only 5 or 6 AZD1222 recipients were seropositive at baseline. Elevations in Spike-specific TCR breadth and depth followed administration of two AZD1222 doses. The donors showed a predominance of white British ancestry and of females, with possible underestimation of clonal diversity. Spike was spanned by vaccine-associated CD4 TCRs, which were dominant at 160-218 and 743-854.

This CDR3 region has 17 residues. Germline V gene sequence: CDR1 KGHSH, CDR2 LQKENI. With V trimmed by 10 bases and J by 3 bases, 20 bases remained unmatched. Produced via immunoSEQ multiplex PCR; TCRdb's table is partial and in-frame only. This table holds some 96,000 clones, 84% found once. This clone was counted a single time. What it binds is not known. The sample in question was peripheral blood, obtained 28 days after the second AZD1222 dose. The TCR comes from an adult who received the AZD1222 COVID-19 vaccine. This sequence joins TRBV18 and TRBJ1-1; 7 nucleotides match TRBD1. CDR3 coding DNA: TGTGCCACTTCACCACGGCAGGCACACACAGGGGACACTGAAGCTTTCTTT. Amino acids: CATSPRQAHTGDTEAFF. The full variable domain, completed using reference TRBV18 and TRBJ1-1, is NAGVMQNPRHLVRRRGQEARLRCSPMKGHSHVYWYRQLPEEGLKFMVYLQKENIIDESGMPKERFSAEFPKEGPSILRIQQVVRGDSAAYFCATSPRQAHTGDTEAFFGQGTRLTVV.